The T cell receptor beta chain described here comes from a study of neurological immune-mediated disorders. In TCRdb, the 5' RACE reads were re-called with MiXCR into one record per CDR3 protein. The sample lists 100,000 to 150,000 distinct CDR3 sequences, more than 2.5% occurring once. The ends were cut back, 4 bases at V and 6 bases at J, with 18 bases in the middle. There are 15 residues in the CDR3. Germline V gene sequence: CDR1 MNHNY, CDR2 SVGAGI (reference sequence). This clonotype was recorded at least ten times. Its matching antigen is unknown. Study outcomes and limitations: None of the CDR3 amino acid sequences in expanded clones turned up in more than one subject, which points to private repertoires in all groups. Among 34 multiple sclerosis patients, 18 had repertoires that phylogenetic grouping placed in one related-CDR3 cluster, a possible signature.

The receptor was derived from a woman aged 30 to 39 with multiple sclerosis. The specimen was PBMCs. This chain uses TRBV6-6 with TRBJ1-2; tentatively, D is TRBD1 (5 bases). CDR3 bases: TGTGCCAGCAGTTCACAATGGTCAGGGACCAATGGCTACACCTTC. It specifies CASSSQWSGTNGYTF.